The 3 T cell receptor beta chains in this list originate from one sample, sequenced in a study of monozygotic twins with inflammatory bowel disease. TCRdb re-called the 5' RACE reads, yielding one record per CDR3 amino acid sequence without DNA. The sample totals about 110,000 distinct CDR3 sequences. The sample comprised blood. Source of these receptors: a human donor with ulcerative colitis or Crohn's disease, or a healthy co-twin of an affected twin (not recorded which).

The V and J genes are TRBV27 and TRBJ1-2; TCRdb calls TRBD1, which cannot be checked without DNA. This CDR3 is built from 14 residues. Germline loops: CDR1 MNHEY, CDR2 SMNVEV (reference sequence). The CDR3 spells CASSLWAGEYGYTF.

The chain uses TRBV6-6 and TRBJ2-7; TCRdb's D call of TRBD1 is untestable without DNA. This CDR3 is 14 amino acids long. From germline, CDR1 is MNHNY and CDR2 SVGAGI (reference sequence). The CDR3 sequence is CASSYSTGGYEQYF.

This rearrangement joins TRBV7-9 to TRBJ1-2; TCRdb designates TRBD1, a call that cannot be tested without DNA. Germline values: CDR1 SEHNR, CDR2 FQNEAQ (reference sequence). The CDR3 sequence is 17 residues long. The CDR3 reads CASSLDADLWPNYGYTF.